The clone carrying this T cell receptor (beta chain) was seen many times. The target antigen is unknown. The CDR3 is cut off 3 residues early in the read; its end comes from the germline J gene. This specimen belongs to a study of T cell clonality in common variable immunodeficiency. Whole-study findings and limits: Fewer deletions and N-nucleotide insertions were reportedly seen in common variable immunodeficiency TCR beta sequences. CVID patient heterogeneity limited repertoire-clinical complication correlations.

Losses at the gene ends were 0 bases for V and 8 bases for J; bases not matched to a gene: 4. This CDR3 is 15 amino acids long. In germline, CDR1 is SGHRS, CDR2 YFSETQ. Measured with immunoSEQ multiplex PCR; TCRdb has only the in-frame clones, and not every one. This sample comprises about 34,000 clones, none seen once only. This clonotype originated in a person between 18 and 75 years old in good health. The V and J genes are TRBV5-1 and TRBJ1-4; 10 nucleotides align to TRBD1. The sequenced sample consisted of peripheral blood mononuclear cells. The CDR3 spells CASSLGGQGREKLFF. The CDR3 DNA, read in part, is TGCGCCAGCAGCTTGGGGGGACAGGGGAGAGAAAAA. The full variable domain, in which reference TRBV5-1 and TRBJ1-4 provide the parts outside the CDR3, is KAGVTQTPRYLIKTRGQQVTLSCSPISGHRSVSWYQQTPGQGLQFLFEYFSETQRNKGNFPGRFSGRQFSNSRSEMNVSTLELGDSALYLCASSLGGQGREKLFFGSGTQLSVL.